This T cell receptor (beta chain) emerged from a study of cytomegalovirus exposure and HLA in healthy donors. Looking at the study overall: Previous work identified roughly 120 million unique TCR beta sequences from around 200 million T cells. Among the approximately 400 genotyped donors, approximately 81% were placed in the Caucasian-associated ancestry cluster.

Concerning this clone: What it recognizes is unknown.

Trimming at V came to 4 bases and at J to 0 bases, leaving 9 bases not matched to a gene. The germline V gene encodes CDR1 MGHRA and CDR2 YSYEKL. CDR3 length: 17 amino acids. Points from the study as a whole: The Asian-associated ancestry cluster reportedly had fewer N-insertions than the roughly 670-donor mean in a later analysis.

A multiplex PCR was run with 60 Vbeta primers and 13 Jbeta primers. Method: immunoSEQ multiplex PCR; TCRdb's copy keeps in-frame clones and lacks some. The sample yields under 150,000 clones, around 70% seen once. The rearrangement joins TRBV4-1 to TRBJ2-3; 8 bases match TRBD2. The sample consisted of PBMCs. This TCR came from a middle-aged woman in good health and CMV-seropositive. The chain's CDR3 is CASSPHTSGYSTDTQYF. The CDR3 coding sequence is TGCGCCAGCAGCCCCCACACTAGCGGATATAGCACAGATACGCAGTATTTT.